A selection of T cell receptor beta chains follows, all from one sample in a study of CD8+ T cells in alopecia areata. Sequencing was performed with immunoSEQ multiplex PCR; in TCRdb, only in-frame clones are kept and a portion is missing. The sample has about 200,000 clones; roughly 56% are singletons. Sequences were derived from CD4+ T cells sorted from blood, sampled at week 4, from a patient treated with tofacitinib. The receptors derive from a human donor with alopecia areata. The CDR3 runs from the conserved cysteine through the conserved F or W. D genes are given only for firm matches. Rows may omit the clone size; those that give it use once, few, many or a size class.

v_gene	d_gene	j_gene	abundance	CDR3nt	CDR3aa
TRBV29-1	NA	TRBJ2-3	few	TGCAGCGTTGGGTCGGGACCGAGCACAGATACGCAGTATTTT	CSVGSGPSTDTQYF
TRBV7-2	TRBD2	TRBJ2-3	NA	TGTGCCAGCAGCTTAGTACCTAGCGGGGGCACAGATACGCAGTATTTT	CASSLVPSGGTDTQYF
TRBV5-6	NA	TRBJ1-4	NA	TGTGCCAGCAGCTTCGGTACCCAACTAAATGAAAAACTGTTTTTT	CASSFGTQLNEKLFF
TRBV7-9	NA	TRBJ1-1	few	TGTGCCAGCAGCCAGAGCAGAGTAAACACTGAAGCTTTCTTT	CASSQSRVNTEAFF
TRBV29-1	NA	TRBJ2-5	once	TGCAGCGTGGGAGGCGGCCGGGGCAGGGAGACCCAGTACTTC	CSVGGGRGRETQYF
TRBV18	NA	TRBJ1-2	NA	TGTGCCAGCTCACCGTCAGGGACGGACTATGGCTACACCTTC	CASSPSGTDYGYTF
TRBV2	TRBD1	TRBJ2-5	many	TGTGCCAGCAGGGGGGACAGCCCCCAAGAGACCCAGTACTTC	CASRGDSPQETQYF
TRBV6-1	TRBD2	TRBJ2-2	NA	TGTGCCAGCAGTGTAGGGACTAGCGGGGGGAACACCGGGGAGCTGTTTTTT	CASSVGTSGGNTGELFF
TRBV29-1	TRBD1	TRBJ2-3	NA	TGCAGCGTTGACGTCCGACAGGGTACAGATACGCAGTATTTT	CSVDVRQGTDTQYF
TRBV30	TRBD1	TRBJ1-3	few	TGTGCCTGCGGACAGGGAGGAAACACCATATATTTT	CACGQGGNTIYF
TRBV4-1	NA	TRBJ2-7	many	TGCGCCAGCAGCCAAGAGGCTGCTCTCCGGGTAGAGCAGTACTTC	CASSQEAALRVEQYF
TRBV4-3	NA	TRBJ2-2	once	TGCGCCAGCAGCCAAGTCTCAGGGGTATCCGGGGAGCTGTTTTTT	CASSQVSGVSGELFF
TRBV29-1	NA	TRBJ1-2	once	TGCAGCGTGCGCTACAGGGACACGGGCTACACCTTC	CSVRYRDTGYTF
TRBV9	TRBD1	TRBJ1-5	few	TGTGCCAGCAGCGTATCAGGGGGAAGGGATCAGCCCCAGCATTTT	CASSVSGGRDQPQHF
TRBV4-3	NA	TRBJ1-6	NA	TGCGCCAGCAGCCAAGATTTGAGGGCTGGGTCACCCCTCCACTTT	CASSQDLRAGSPLHF
TRBV19	NA	TRBJ1-2	NA	TGTGCCAGTAGTATTAGACAGCAAGATGGCTACACCTTC	CASSIRQQDGYTF
TRBV30	TRBD1	TRBJ2-1	NA	TGTGCCCTGGGGGACAGCCCACGGGATGAGCAGTTCTTC	CALGDSPRDEQFF
TRBV4-3	NA	TRBJ1-2	NA	TGCGCCAGCAGCCTATCGGTGGCAGCACGTCCTAACTATGGCTACACCTTC	CASSLSVAARPNYGYTF
TRBV14	NA	TRBJ2-1	NA	TGTGCCAGCAGCCTCGGGGGAGGTCGGGGCAATGAGCAGTTCTTC	CASSLGGGRGNEQFF
TRBV21-1	NA	TRBJ2-7	few	TGTGCCAGCAGCAATGAGAAGACAGTATCCTACGAGCAGTACTTC	CASSNEKTVSYEQYF
TRBV29-1	NA	TRBJ1-1	NA	TGCAGCGTTGTAATCGCGGCCTTACCCTCTGAAGCTTTCTTT	CSVVIAALPSEAFF
TRBV29-1	TRBD1	TRBJ2-7	NA	TGCAGCGTACACCCAAGGACAGGGGGCGAGCAGTACTTC	CSVHPRTGGEQYF
TRBV30	NA	TRBJ1-6	NA	TGTGCCTGGAGTGCCAGGGGTAATTCACCCCTCCACTTT	CAWSARGNSPLHF
TRBV14	NA	TRBJ2-7	few	TGTGCCAGCAGCCAAGTGGGGCGGGAGCAGTACTTC	CASSQVGREQYF
TRBV4-1	NA	TRBJ2-7	few	TGCGCCAGCAGCCAAGAGGCAGGCCGCGAGCAGTACTTC	CASSQEAGREQYF
TRBV5-6	NA	TRBJ2-1	NA	TGTGCCAGCAGCTTGGAGGTTTCGGGGAATGAGCAGTTCTTC	CASSLEVSGNEQFF
TRBV2	TRBD1	TRBJ1-2	NA	TGTGCCAGCAGTGTACAGGGACAGGTTCGGTATGGCTACACCTTC	CASSVQGQVRYGYTF
TRBV2	TRBD1	TRBJ1-2	NA	TGTGCCAGCAGACCGGACAGGACTAACTATGGCTACACCTTC	CASRPDRTNYGYTF